This T cell receptor beta chain was obtained from a study of blood T cell repertoires in COVID-19. Study overall: Collection of acute and convalescent COVID-19 samples took place in the United States, Italy and Spain. T cells, B-cell-depleted T cells, or PBMCs supplied cDNA or gDNA.

Measured with immunoSEQ multiplex PCR; TCRdb has only the in-frame clones, and not every one. The data contain under 250,000 clones, less than 90% of them singletons. CDR1 is MGHRA and CDR2 is YSYEKL in the germline V gene. The V end lost 0 bases, the J end lost 4 bases, and 16 bases lay between the germline ends. CDR3 length: 17 residues. The receptor was derived from a woman between 55 and 75 years old who had recovered from COVID-19. Sequencing was performed on peripheral blood. This chain links TRBV4-1 with TRBJ1-3; D may be TRBD1 (6 bases). The CDR3 coding sequence is TGCGCCAGCAGCCAAGATCGACAGGCCCCGACAGGAAACACCATATATTTT. It is translated as CASSQDRQAPTGNTIYF.